The T cell receptor (beta chain) under discussion was sequenced for a study of shared clonotypes between healthy human individuals. Germline loops: CDR1 SNHLY, CDR2 FYNNEI. This CDR3 comprises 13 residues. Trimming removed 10 bases from V and 2 bases from J, with 14 bases in between. Study outcomes and limitations: Non-shared clonotypes were found to have lower generation probabilities than the clonotypes that were shared by all four of the sorted-subset donors. Larger richness was generally estimated for naive than memory subsets.

Data came from immunoSEQ multiplex PCR; TCRdb stores just in-frame clones and leaves some out. The sample lists over 1.4 million clones; around 97% were seen once. In the case of this clone: As yet, its antigen is unknown.

This chain joins TRBV2 and TRBJ2-5, with D maybe TRBD2 (6 bases). The TCR originated in a man aged 30 to 39 in good health. Sequencing input: naive CD4+ T cells sorted from blood. Subset indicated: CD45RA+ positively selected. Here the CDR3 reads CATSSGRQETQYF. CDR3 DNA sequence: TGTGCCACAAGTAGCGGTAGGCAAGAGACCCAGTACTTC. Full variable domain (rest looked up from reference TRBV2 and TRBJ2-5): EPEVTQTPSHQVTQMGQEVILRCVPISNHLYFYWYRQILGQKVEFLVSFYNNEISEKSEIFDDQFSVERPDGSNFTLKIRSTKLEDSAMYFCATSSGRQETQYFGPGTRLLVL.